The 26 T cell receptor beta chains below all came from one sample that was sequenced in a study of T-cell reconstitution after alpha-beta-depleted transplantation in children. Preparation of the TCRbeta library involved a method that used unique molecular identifiers. MiXCR was run by TCRdb on the PCR reads, yielding one entry per CDR3 protein. The data show some 520,000 distinct CDR3 sequences, with 32% seen just once and 2% to 2.5% held by the top ten. The sequencing here drew on PBMCs from the stem cell graft donor, taken from the stem cell graft. These receptors were taken from a human donor who donated a stem cell graft to a child with aplastic anemia.

This clonotype has more than one count but fewer than ten. CDR3 in amino acids: CASSETGTPASTEAFF. DNA for the CDR3: TGTGCCAGCAGTGAGACCGGGACCCCTGCGAGCACTGAAGCTTTCTTT. This sequence joins TRBV6-1 and TRBJ1-1, with a weak D call TRBD1 (5 bases). The CDR3 is made up of 16 amino acids. Between the trimmed V and J ends, which lost 3 bases and 4 bases, there was a span of 18 bases. Germline CDR1 is MNHNS and CDR2 is SASEGT.

This clonotype has just a few counts. The V call is TRBV9, the J call TRBJ2-1, with 9 nucleotides matching TRBD2. V was clipped by 3 bases and J by 9 bases; unmatched bases: 13. This CDR3 contains 16 residues. Looked up from germline, CDR1 is SGDLS and CDR2 is YYNGEE. CDR3 sequence (DNA): TGTGCCAGCAGCGACCCTTCTCGCGGGAGGGCCACTGAGCAGTTCTTC. Protein product: CASSDPSRGRATEQFF.

There are a few counts of this clonotype. The chain combines TRBV6-2 or TRBV6-3 with TRBJ2-7, with D perhaps assigned TRBD1 or TRBD2 (5 bases each). Between the trimmed V and J ends, which lost 2 bases and 3 bases, there was a span of 14 bases. The CDR3 sequence is 15 residues long. Germline assignment: CDR1 MNHEY and CDR2 SVGEGT. CDR3 coding DNA: TGTGCCAGCAGTTACACGGGGACGGAGAACTACGAGCAGTACGTC. Residues: CASSYTGTENYEQYV.

This chain joins TRBV6-2 or TRBV6-3 and TRBJ1-5; TRBD1 matches 7 bases. The germline V gene encodes CDR1 MNHEY and CDR2 SVGEGT. The CDR3 is 15 amino acids. The J segment lost 3 bases and the V segment lost 5 bases, leaving 7 bases of the junction unmatched. CDR3 in amino acids: CASSGGQWDNQPQHF. In DNA form, the CDR3 reads TGTGCCAGCAGTGGGGGACAGTGGGACAATCAGCCCCAGCATTTT.

There are a few counts of this clonotype. The genes are TRBV6-5 and TRBJ2-6; 8 bases line up with TRBD1. The V gene's germline CDR1 is MNHEY and CDR2 SVGAGI. The CDR3 consists of 15 residues. V was clipped by 5 bases and J by 2 bases; unmatched bases: 2. The CDR3 DNA reads as TGTGCCAGCAGTAGGACAGGGACTGGGGCCAACGTCCTGACTTTC. The encoded protein is CASSRTGTGANVLTF.

This clonotype was seen only a few times. The V and J genes are TRBV12-3 or TRBV12-4 and TRBJ2-1; 14 bases match TRBD2. J was trimmed by 4 bases and V by 6 bases; bases with no gene match: 5. The CDR3 totals 16 residues. The CDR3 DNA is TGTGCCAGCAGCTGGGGACTAGCGGGAGTTTACAATGAGCAGTTCTTC. Translating gives CASSWGLAGVYNEQFF.

This chain joins TRBV7-2 and TRBJ1-5; 7 nucleotides match TRBD1. This CDR3 is built from 15 residues. Trimming at V came to 5 bases and at J to 1 base, leaving 5 bases not matched to a gene. The germline V gene has CDR1 SGHTA and CDR2 FQGNSA. The CDR3 reads CASSLGQPSNQPQHF. Here the CDR3 DNA reads TGTGCCAGCAGCCTGGGACAGCCGAGCAATCAGCCCCAGCATTTT.

This clonotype showed up just a few times. The V and J genes are TRBV18 and TRBJ1-5; D is undetermined. The CDR3 loop spans 13 amino acids. Germline CDR1 reads KGHSH; CDR2 reads LQKENI. The V end lost 3 bases, the J end lost 3 bases, and 6 bases lay between the germline ends. CDR3 amino acids: CASSPGDNQPQHF. CDR3 sequence (DNA): TGTGCCAGCTCACCGGGAGACAATCAGCCCCAGCATTTT.

This clonotype was seen more than once but under ten times. The chain is built from TRBV28 and TRBJ2-1; a possible D gene is TRBD2 (6 bases). CDR1 is MDHEN and CDR2 is SYDVKM in the germline V gene. The CDR3 has 14 residues. Trimming cost V 7 bases and J 9 bases, with 19 bases left between them. CDR3 amino acids: CASTTPGGSGEQFF. CDR3 in DNA: TGTGCCAGCACCACCCCTGGGGGGTCGGGTGAGCAGTTCTTC.

The chain has TRBV20-1 and TRBJ1-1; no firm D call. Between the trimmed V and J ends, which lost 0 bases and 7 bases, there was a span of 15 bases. CDR3 length: 14 residues. Looked up from germline, CDR1 is DFQATT and CDR2 is SNEGSKA (reference sequence). CDR3 nucleotide sequence: TGCAGTGCTAGAGATGGGAGTGTTCATCATGAAGCTTTCTTT. This sequence encodes CSARDGSVHHEAFF.

The chain employs TRBV12-3 or TRBV12-4 and TRBJ2-7; 7 nucleotides agree with TRBD1. This CDR3 contains 16 residues. Unmatched junction bases numbered 14, after V lost 6 bases and J lost 3 bases. CDR3 protein: CASSLPLGQGDYEQYF. Written as DNA, the CDR3 is TGTGCCAGCAGCTTGCCACTCGGGCAGGGGGACTACGAGCAGTACTTC.

This clonotype appeared many times. This chain uses TRBV20-1 with TRBJ1-3; 8 nucleotides match TRBD1. Germline lookup yields CDR1 DFQATT and CDR2 SNEGSKA (reference sequence). After removal of 6 bases from V and 8 bases from J, the junction contained 6 bases not matched to a gene. The CDR3 is 12 residues long. CDR3 in amino acids: CSAPDRADTIYF. CDR3 coding DNA: TGCAGTGCCCCGGACAGGGCGGACACCATATATTTT.

This chain uses TRBV12-3 or TRBV12-4 with TRBJ2-1; 7 positions match TRBD1. The CDR3 has 19 residues. J lost 0 bases, V lost 3 bases, and 14 bases had no gene match. CDR3 loop: CASSFLRQGPMSSYNEQFF. The CDR3 bases are TGTGCCAGCAGTTTCCTCCGACAGGGCCCGATGAGCTCCTACAATGAGCAGTTCTTC.

The rearrangement links TRBV24-1 to TRBJ1-1, with 7 bases lining up with TRBD1. CDR3 size: 14 residues. CDR1 is KGHDR and CDR2 is SFDVKD in the germline V gene. The trim removed 2 bases at V and 11 bases at J, leaving 10 bases unmatched. CDR3 residues: CATSDSWGTVAAFF. In DNA, the CDR3 is TGTGCCACCAGTGATTCCTGGGGGACAGTAGCCGCTTTCTTT.

A few counts support this clonotype. V gene TRBV5-1 combines with J gene TRBJ2-7; D call uncertain. The V gene lost 5 bases and the J gene lost 0 bases, with 9 bases spanning the gap. Germline-derived CDR1 and CDR2 are SGHRS and YFSETQ. The CDR3 runs to 13 residues. The CDR3 here is CASRPFSSYEQYF. As DNA, the CDR3 is TGCGCCAGCAGACCCTTCAGCTCCTACGAGCAGTACTTC.

This clonotype turned up a few times. This chain uses TRBV19 with TRBJ2-3; 11 bases are shared with TRBD2. Germline V gene sequence: CDR1 LNHDA, CDR2 SQIVND (reference sequence). The CDR3 is made up of 18 amino acids. Trimming took 5 bases from V and 3 from J; bases not matched to a gene: 13. The CDR3 spells CASSLLDVAGGQTDTQYF. The CDR3 DNA reads TGTGCCAGTAGTCTTCTAGACGTAGCGGGAGGGCAGACAGATACGCAGTATTTT.

This clonotype was seen more than once but under ten times. The genes are TRBV11-2 and TRBJ2-1; 7 bases are a match to TRBD2. Germline-derived CDR1 and CDR2 are SGHAT and FQNNGV. The CDR3 contains 17 residues. With 1 base clipped from V and 4 bases from J, the junction kept 10 bases outside the gene matches. CDR3 bases: TGTGCCAGCAGCTTAGCAGGTGGGCTAGCGGCATACAATGAGCAGTTCTTC. It codes for CASSLAGGLAAYNEQFF.

This clonotype has only a few counts. This rearrangement joins TRBV7-2 to TRBJ2-2; the match to TRBD1 covers 7 bases. The CDR3 runs 16 residues. The ends lost 5 bases at V and 1 base at J; junction bases unmatched: 7. Germline lookup yields CDR1 SGHTA and CDR2 FQGNSA. The CDR3 region is CASSGGQVLNTGELFF. Written as DNA, the CDR3 is TGTGCCAGCAGCGGCGGACAGGTTCTGAACACCGGGGAGCTGTTTTTT. Full variable domain (remainder filled in from reference TRBV7-2 and TRBJ2-2): GAGVSQSPSNKVTEKGKDVELRCDPISGHTALYWYRQSLGQGLEFLIYFQGNSAPDKSGLPSDRFSAERTGGSVSTLTIQRTQQEDSAVYLCASSGGQVLNTGELFFGEGSRLTVL.

This clonotype was counted only a few times. This chain links TRBV29-1 with TRBJ1-5, with no clear D. This CDR3 region has 13 residues. The germline CDR1 and CDR2 sequences are SQVTM and ANQGSEA. Trimming pared 6 bases from V and 2 bases from J, leaving 11 bases between. CDR3 amino acids: CSVPSDGNQPQHF. In nucleotides, the CDR3 is TGCAGCGTCCCTAGTGACGGCAATCAGCCCCAGCATTTT.

In DNA, the CDR3 is TGTGCCAGCAGTTTAATGCCTAAAATAAACACCGGGGAGCTGTTTTTT. Amino acids: CASSLMPKINTGELFF. This chain joins TRBV12-3 or TRBV12-4 and TRBJ2-2; D gene uncertain. The CDR3 loop spans 16 amino acids. Trimming took off 2 bases at V and 2 bases at J, with 12 bases between the two ends.

The chain has TRBV11-1 and TRBJ1-1, with TRBD1 identical over 8 bases. The germline V gene encodes CDR1 SGHAT and CDR2 FQDESV (reference sequence). V was clipped by 5 bases and J by 3 bases; unmatched bases: 2. The length of the CDR3 is 13 residues. The CDR3 loop is CASSAGGYTEAFF. For the CDR3, the DNA is TGTGCCAGCAGCGCAGGGGGCTACACTGAAGCTTTCTTT.

The gene calls are TRBV27 and TRBJ2-7; 8 nucleotides line up with TRBD1. Germline V gene lookup returns CDR1 MNHEY and CDR2 SMNVEV (reference sequence). Losses at the gene ends were 7 bases for V and 3 bases for J; bases not matched to a gene: 8. The CDR3 is made up of 14 amino acids. The CDR3 reads CASNYRQGNYEQYF. DNA of the CDR3: TGTGCCAGCAATTACCGACAGGGGAACTACGAGCAGTACTTC.

This clonotype was seen only a few times. V is TRBV6-1 and J is TRBJ1-3; 8 bases are a match to TRBD1. Trimming took 10 bases from V and 4 from J; bases not matched to a gene: 9. CDR1 and CDR2 from the germline V gene are MNHNS and SASEGT. This CDR3 contains 14 residues. The CDR3 DNA is TGTGCCACCAGGGCAGGGGGCGGCGGAAACACCATATATTTT. This sequence encodes CATRAGGGGNTIYF.

This clonotype appeared a few times. The chain employs TRBV27 and TRBJ2-3; D might be TRBD1 (6 bases). The V gene lost 4 bases and the J gene lost 0 bases, with 17 bases spanning the gap. The CDR3 is made up of 17 amino acids. Germline values: CDR1 MNHEY, CDR2 SMNVEV (reference sequence). CDR3 region: CASSSSSRGGSTDTQYF. In DNA form, the CDR3 reads TGTGCCAGCAGTTCCTCCTCTAGAGGGGGAAGCACAGATACGCAGTATTTT.

Comment on this clonotype: Sequence at one end of the junction differs from germline and may be a read error. The chain has TRBV24-1 and TRBJ2-2; D is possibly TRBD1 (6 bases). Per germline, CDR1 KGHDR and CDR2 SFDVKD. The CDR3 runs 15 residues. Here the CDR3 reads CATGDLGQNTGELFF. For the CDR3, the DNA is TGTGCCACCGGTGATTTGGGACAGAACACCGGGGAGCTGTTTTTT.

The chain uses TRBV6-2 or TRBV6-3 and TRBJ2-3, with 7 positions matching TRBD2. Germline lookup yields CDR1 MNHEY and CDR2 SVGEGT. Germline trimming cut 5 bases from V and 4 bases from J; bases unmatched to any gene: 6. CDR3 length: 14 amino acids. The CDR3 sequence is CASSRREPADTQYF. The CDR3 DNA sequence: TGTGCCAGCAGTCGGCGGGAGCCGGCAGATACGCAGTATTTT.